One and the same sample provided the 27 T cell receptor beta chains below, sequenced in a study of T cell responses to AZD1222 COVID-19 vaccine (dated by TCRdb to 2020 to 2023). Preparation of the library involved the immunoSEQ multiplex PCR assay. As stored in TCRdb, this immuneACCESS dataset retains in-frame rearrangements with V and J assigned. A fraction of the clones does not appear; measured against another copy, unresolved V genes explain less than half of the discrepancy, and the remainder lacks a known reason. Present in this sample are 65,000 to 90,000 clones, about 86% of which were seen just once. The leading ten clones occupy approximately 7% of the sample. What the time point label conveys for this sample: baseline before first vaccination. The starting material was peripheral blood, obtained on day 0 of AZD1222 vaccination. All receptors derive from an adult in good health.

This sequence joins TRBV11-1 and TRBJ2-1, with 7 bases lining up with TRBD1. In germline, CDR1 is SGHAT, CDR2 FQDESV (reference sequence). V trimming: 5 bases; J trimming: 3 bases; junction bases outside the gene matches: 4. The length of the CDR3 is 14 residues. Here the CDR3 DNA reads TGTGCCAGCAGCCACCGACAGGGCTACAATGAGCAGTTCTTC. It specifies CASSHRQGYNEQFF.

The chain uses TRBV7-9 and TRBJ2-1, with D possibly being TRBD2 (7 bases). The CDR3 runs to 17 residues. Between the trimmed V and J ends, which lost 6 bases and 0 bases, there was a span of 18 bases. Germline assignment: CDR1 SEHNR and CDR2 FQNEAQ (reference sequence). CDR3 residues: CASSRWGGGYSYNEQFF. CDR3 nucleotide sequence: TGTGCCAGCAGTCGATGGGGCGGGGGCTACTCCTACAATGAGCAGTTCTTC.

This chain connects TRBV5-1 to TRBJ2-5; D is perhaps TRBD1 or TRBD2 (5 bases each). The CDR3 spans 14 residues. CDR1 SGHRS and CDR2 YFSETQ come from the germline V gene. V lost 0 bases to trimming and J lost 4 bases, with 10 bases between them. The CDR3 sequence: CASSLGAGTETQYF. The CDR3 DNA sequence: TGCGCCAGCAGCTTGGGGGCAGGGACAGAGACCCAGTACTTC.

The rearrangement links TRBV7-2 to TRBJ1-5, with 8 bases fitting TRBD1. The germline gives CDR1 SGHTA, CDR2 FQGNSA. This CDR3 contains 15 residues. V shed 1 base, J shed 7 bases, and the junction held 6 bases outside the gene matches. CDR3 loop: CASSLGWTGPQPQHF. The DNA for the CDR3 is TGTGCCAGCAGCTTAGGGTGGACAGGGCCCCAGCCCCAGCATTTT.

The rearrangement links TRBV27 to TRBJ2-7; D is perhaps TRBD1 (5 bases). Trimming left V 5 bases short and J 4 bases short, with 15 bases between. The CDR3 runs to 14 residues. Germline V gene lookup returns CDR1 MNHEY and CDR2 SMNVEV (reference sequence). CDR3 region: CASSLQGRIYEQYF. The CDR3 bases are TGTGCCAGCAGTCTCCAGGGTAGAATTTACGAGCAGTACTTC.

The V call is TRBV7-2, the J call TRBJ2-1, with D perhaps TRBD1 or TRBD2 (5 bases each). CDR3 length: 15 residues. Per the germline V gene, CDR1 is SGHTA and CDR2 is FQGNSA. The ends were cut back, 5 bases at V and 1 base at J, with 12 bases in the middle. The CDR3 region is CASSREGKSYNEQFF. CDR3 nucleotide sequence: TGTGCCAGCAGCAGAGAGGGGAAGTCCTACAATGAGCAGTTCTTC.

The gene calls are TRBV7-2 and TRBJ1-2; 9 bases agree with TRBD1. Per germline, CDR1 SGHTA and CDR2 FQGNSA. This CDR3 contains 16 residues. The junction had 10 bases not matched to a gene; V was cut back by 2 bases and J by 6 bases. The CDR3 spells CASSLPFDRGRDGYTF. The CDR3 DNA sequence: TGTGCCAGCAGCTTACCCTTTGACAGGGGGAGGGATGGCTACACCTTC.

The rearrangement joins TRBV28 to TRBJ2-1; the D is unclear. V was clipped by 3 bases and J by 6 bases, with 9 bases between them. The CDR3 length is 13 residues. Germline V gives CDR1 MDHEN, CDR2 SYDVKM. Here the CDR3 reads CASSLGVTNEQFF. The CDR3, as DNA: TGTGCCAGCAGTTTGGGTGTTACCAATGAGCAGTTCTTC.

The J gene is TRBJ1-6, the V gene TRBV28, with a tentative D call TRBD1 (5 bases). This CDR3 is built from 14 residues. Trimming took off 6 bases at V and 10 bases at J, with 16 bases between the two ends. Germline assignment: CDR1 MDHEN and CDR2 SYDVKM. DNA for the CDR3: TGTGCCAGCAGCCTCGGGGGTCGAGACTCACCCCTCCACTTT. As protein: CASSLGGRDSPLHF.

The chain recombines TRBV6-5 with TRBJ1-2, with D hard to call. The CDR3 is 12 amino acids. V was trimmed by 0 bases and J by 9 bases, leaving 8 bases between them. The germline CDR1 and CDR2 sequences are MNHEY and SVGAGI. This CDR3 reads CASSYSQRSYTF. DNA of the CDR3: TGTGCCAGCAGTTACTCTCAGAGGAGCTACACCTTC.

The table lists this clone with a few counts. V is TRBV19 and J is TRBJ2-7; 8 nucleotides line up with TRBD1. Germline loops: CDR1 LNHDA, CDR2 SQIVND (reference sequence). V was pared by 7 bases and J by 2 bases, with 10 bases of the junction left unmatched. CDR3 length: 15 amino acids. The CDR3: CASTPDRGNPYEQYF. Here the CDR3 DNA reads TGTGCCAGTACCCCTGACAGGGGAAACCCCTACGAGCAGTACTTC.

The genes are TRBV5-1 and TRBJ1-3; 7 nucleotides match TRBD1. CDR3 length: 17 amino acids. The V and J ends lost 4 bases and 0 bases, in that order; junction bases with no gene match: 10. Germline CDR1 SGHRS, CDR2 YFSETQ. The CDR3 nucleotides read TGCGCCAGCAGCCTGCCCGGGACAGTGAGCTCTGGAAACACCATATATTTT. Amino acid sequence: CASSLPGTVSSGNTIYF.

The V call is TRBV10-2, the J call TRBJ1-6; maybe TRBD1 (5 bases). Trimming pared 1 base from V and 0 bases from J, leaving 10 bases between. CDR1 and CDR2 from the germline V gene are WSHSY and SAAADI. CDR3 length: 17 amino acids. The CDR3 DNA is TGCGCCAGCAGTGAGTGGGCAGGGAGCTCCTATAATTCACCCCTCCACTTT. Encoded protein: CASSEWAGSSYNSPLHF.

V usage is TRBV18 and J usage is TRBJ1-4; D not certain. Per germline, CDR1 KGHSH and CDR2 LQKENI. The CDR3 totals 13 residues. The V and J ends lost 3 bases and 8 bases respectively, with 10 bases between them. In DNA, the CDR3 is TGTGCCAGCTCACCTAAGGGTTACGAAAAACTGTTTTTT. Protein product: CASSPKGYEKLFF.

V and J are TRBV28 and TRBJ1-1; no reliable D call. The V gene lost 9 bases and the J gene lost 11 bases, with 13 bases spanning the gap. The CDR3 is 10 residues long. The germline V gene has CDR1 MDHEN and CDR2 SYDVKM. For the CDR3, the DNA is TGTGCCAGTTATGGGCAGAGGGCTTTCTTT. It specifies CASYGQRAFF.

The genes are TRBV6-1 and TRBJ2-1; TRBD2 agrees at 8 bases. Germline CDR1 and CDR2: MNHNS and SASEGT. The CDR3 is 14 amino acids. V dropped 2 bases and J dropped 7; count of bases not matched to a gene: 4. CDR3 nucleotide sequence: TGTGCCAGCAGTGAATTAGCGGGGCTTAATGAGCAGTTCTTC. Translating gives CASSELAGLNEQFF.

The V and J genes are TRBV4-3 and TRBJ2-7; D is possibly TRBD2 (6 bases). The DNA end is a closer match to TRBJ2-1, so the J assignment may be wrong. CDR3 length: 16 residues. The germline CDR1 and CDR2 sequences are LGHNA and YSLEER. The CDR3 region is CASSQGRGSSYNEQFF. The CDR3 DNA reads TGCGCCAGCAGCCAAGGGCGGGGCAGCTCCTACAATGAGCAGTTCTTC.

This clone was seen only once. The DNA for the CDR3 is TGTGCCAGCAGCTTACCTCGGACAGGGCCCGCCGACTCTGGAAACACCATATATTTT. Protein: CASSLPRTGPADSGNTIYF. This sequence joins TRBV7-2 and TRBJ1-3; 8 bases map to TRBD1. Per the germline V gene, CDR1 is SGHTA and CDR2 is FQGNSA. This CDR3 has 19 residues. V shed 2 bases, J shed 0 bases, and the junction held 12 bases outside the gene matches.

V and J are TRBV2 and TRBJ1-2; tentatively, D is TRBD1 (5 bases). V was cut by 8 bases and J by 4 bases, with 14 bases left in between. The germline V gene encodes CDR1 SNHLY and CDR2 FYNNEI. The length of the CDR3 is 13 residues. The CDR3 region has the DNA TGTGCCAGCCACGGCAGGGAACCCTATGGCTACACCTTC. This sequence encodes CASHGREPYGYTF.

The V call is TRBV4-2, the J call TRBJ1-5; no clear D gene. V dropped 0 bases and J dropped 8 bases, with 14 bases sitting between them. Germline V CDR1 and CDR2: LGHNA, YNFKEQ. The CDR3 length is 15 residues. The CDR3 nucleotides are TGTGCCAGCAGCCAAGACGGAAGTGGGATGGAGCCCCAGCATTTT. Residues: CASSQDGSGMEPQHF.

The table lists this clone with a count of one. V usage is TRBV19 and J usage is TRBJ2-1, with D possibly TRBD1 on 5 matching bases. This CDR3 is 16 amino acids long. Germline V lookup: CDR1 LNHDA, CDR2 SQIVND (reference sequence). V was trimmed by 8 bases and J by 1 base, leaving 18 bases between them. The CDR3 region is CASSGPFIESYNEQFF. CDR3 sequence (DNA): TGTGCCAGTTCAGGGCCCTTCATCGAATCCTACAATGAGCAGTTCTTC.

V usage is TRBV9 and J usage is TRBJ2-1; 13 positions agree with TRBD2. The trim removed 3 bases at V and 6 bases at J, leaving 6 bases unmatched. The germline CDR1 and CDR2 sequences are SGDLS and YYNGEE. The CDR3 totals 16 residues. CDR3 in amino acids: CASSGAGTSGTNEQFF. The CDR3 coding sequence is TGTGCCAGCAGCGGGGCCGGGACTAGCGGGACCAATGAGCAGTTCTTC. Full variable domain (missing parts from reference TRBV9 and TRBJ2-1): DSGVTQTPKHLITATGQRVTLRCSPRSGDLSVYWYQQSLDQGLQFLIQYYNGEERAKGNILERFSAQQFPDLHSELNLSSLELGDSALYFCASSGAGTSGTNEQFFGPGTRLTVL.

The chain uses TRBV10-3 and TRBJ1-2; perhaps TRBD1 as D (6 bases). Trimming pared 2 bases from V and 0 bases from J, leaving 7 bases between. CDR3 length equals 14 residues. Germline loops: CDR1 ENHRY, CDR2 SYGVKD. In DNA, the CDR3 is TGTGCCATCAGTGAGACAGGGACTAACTATGGCTACACCTTC. It translates to CAISETGTNYGYTF.

This chain links TRBV18 with TRBJ2-7, with a possible D match to TRBD2 (7 bases). Germline V lookup: CDR1 KGHSH, CDR2 LQKENI. The CDR3 runs to 16 residues. V was shortened by 1 base and J by 0 bases, with 13 bases between the two germline ends. CDR3 region: CASSPRGGGFSYEQYF. The CDR3 nucleotides are TGTGCCAGCTCACCACGGGGAGGGGGATTCTCCTACGAGCAGTACTTC. Supplemented by reference TRBV18 and TRBJ2-7, the full variable domain reads NAGVMQNPRHLVRRRGQEARLRCSPMKGHSHVYWYRQLPEEGLKFMVYLQKENIIDESGMPKERFSAEFPKEGPSILRIQQVVRGDSAAYFCASSPRGGGFSYEQYFGPGTRLTVT.

This chain uses TRBV27 with TRBJ2-7; 11 nucleotides agree with TRBD2. V gave up 6 bases and J gave up 3 bases; unmatched junction bases: 7. Germline V gene data show CDR1 as MNHEY and CDR2 as SMNVEV (reference sequence). The CDR3 has 15 residues. Here the CDR3 DNA reads TGTGCCAGCAGGTACGGGACTAGCGGTAACTACGAGCAGTACTTC. Protein product: CASRYGTSGNYEQYF.

The rearrangement joins TRBV19 to TRBJ1-2; a weak D match, TRBD1 (5 bases). Trimming cost V 7 bases and J 8 bases, with 20 bases left between them. The germline gives CDR1 LNHDA, CDR2 SQIVND (reference sequence). The length of the CDR3 is 14 residues. The CDR3 nucleotides are TGTGCCAGTAAAGACCCCGGGGGAGATATCGGCTACACCTTC. Its protein product is CASKDPGGDIGYTF.

The gene calls are TRBV28 and TRBJ1-2; no clear D. Germline loops: CDR1 MDHEN, CDR2 SYDVKM. This CDR3 contains 14 residues. The germline V and J ends were trimmed by 8 bases and 0 bases, with 13 bases remaining between them. The CDR3 region is CASVGNGANYGYTF. CDR3 in DNA: TGTGCCAGCGTGGGGAATGGAGCTAACTATGGCTACACCTTC.